This TCR beta chain was profiled in a study of type 1 and type 2 diabetes patients. Study summary: The cohort mixed type 1 diabetes, type 2 diabetes and nondiabetic donors. Across the study, around 20 million paired-end reads were produced.

The CDR3 is made up of 17 amino acids. The germline V gene has CDR1 SGHRS and CDR2 YFSETQ. Trimming shortened V by 0 bases and J by 0 bases, and 15 bases separated the two germline ends. Each diabetic donor fulfilled classification criteria for either type 1 or type 2. Each participant gave 8 to 10 milliliters of peripheral blood. Genomic DNA was the PCR template. The TCR beta CDR3 region was amplified using 30 forward and 13 reverse primers. TCRdb used MiXCR to reprocess the multiplex PCR reads, holding one entry per CDR3 protein. The repertoire includes about 290,000 distinct CDR3 sequences, roughly 50% of them detected once, and roughly 13% sits in the top ten.

This TCR was recovered from a man younger than 35 with type 2 diabetes. Material for sequencing was peripheral blood mononuclear cells (PBMCs). The chain carries TRBV5-1 and TRBJ1-1; maybe TRBD1 (5 bases). The CDR3 reads CASSLAGGTDMNTEAFF. In nucleotides, the CDR3 is TGCGCCAGCAGCTTGGCGGGAGGGACGGATATGAACACTGAAGCTTTCTTT.